This T cell receptor (beta chain) was sequenced in a study of T cells in pancreatic ductal adenocarcinoma. Study results and limitations: The resected pancreatic cancer cohort was biased toward the minority with early-stage disease. No significant tumor-blood clonality difference; means were about 0.1 and 0.065. Compared with tumor, blood showed more total productive templates and approximately 8-fold more clonotypes. Tumor-versus-blood clonality comparisons may be biased toward lower tumor diversity.

No neoadjuvant therapy was given to the selected pancreatic ductal adenocarcinoma patients before their surgery. This clone was picked up one time. Its specificity is unknown. Profiled with immunoSEQ multiplex PCR; TCRdb holds only in-frame clones, not every one. The sample has roughly 17,000 clones, 91% seen once. This CDR3 has 17 residues. Trimming took 0 bases from V and 1 from J; bases not matched to a gene: 5. Germline V gene lookup returns CDR1 SGDLS and CDR2 YYNGEE. V is TRBV9 and J is TRBJ2-1, with 9 bases fitting TRBD2. The sequencing input was PBMCs. The sequence came from a human donor with pancreatic ductal adenocarcinoma. CDR3 protein: CASSVDGGGASYNEQFF. The CDR3 DNA follows: TGTGCCAGCAGCGTAGATGGCGGGGGGGCTTCCTACAATGAGCAGTTCTTC. Together with reference TRBV9 and TRBJ2-1, the CDR3 gives the full variable domain: DSGVTQTPKHLITATGQRVTLRCSPRSGDLSVYWYQQSLDQGLQFLIQYYNGEERAKGNILERFSAQQFPDLHSELNLSSLELGDSALYFCASSVDGGGASYNEQFFGPGTRLTVL.